Following are 24 T cell receptor beta chains from one sample sequenced in a study of cytomegalovirus exposure and HLA in healthy donors. Primers for the PCR totalled 60 Vbeta and 13 Jbeta. Using immunoSEQ multiplex PCR, the repertoire was profiled, and TCRdb retains in-frame clones only, with some absent. The sample consists of about 130,000 clones, about 76% of them appearing once. The sequencing sample was made of PBMCs. These receptors were taken from a woman aged 60-75 years in good health and CMV-seropositive.

The rearrangement uses TRBV6-5 and TRBJ2-7; 7 bases fit TRBD1. This CDR3 region has 15 residues. The V gene end was trimmed by 7 bases and the J gene end by 4 bases; junction bases not matched to a gene: 13. CDR1 MNHEY and CDR2 SVGAGI come from the germline V gene. This chain's CDR3 is CASTKGPTGRYEQYF. The CDR3 bases are TGTGCCAGCACCAAAGGCCCGACAGGGCGTTACGAGCAGTACTTC.

V gene TRBV2 combines with J gene TRBJ2-3; TRBD2 aligns across 14 bases. Trimming took 7 bases from V and 4 from J; bases not matched to a gene: 4. In germline, CDR1 is SNHLY, CDR2 FYNNEI. CDR3 length: 15 residues. The CDR3 bases are TGTGCCAGCACCGGGACTAGCGGGAGTGCAGATACGCAGTATTTT. Protein sequence: CASTGTSGSADTQYF.

The V call is TRBV7-2, the J call TRBJ2-5, with 14 nucleotides matching TRBD2. CDR1 and CDR2 from the germline V gene are SGHTA and FQGNSA. Trimming at V came to 5 bases and at J to 3 bases, leaving 5 bases not matched to a gene. This CDR3 has 16 amino acids. CDR3 residues: CASSPRTSGGKETQYF. The DNA for the CDR3 is TGTGCCAGCAGCCCCCGGACTAGCGGGGGGAAAGAGACCCAGTACTTC.

This rearrangement joins TRBV5-1 to TRBJ2-7; D may be TRBD2 (6 bases). The CDR3 covers 18 residues. The germline CDR1 and CDR2 sequences are SGHRS and YFSETQ. Trimming stripped 0 bases from V and 2 bases from J, with 21 bases between. Written as DNA, the CDR3 is TGCGCCAGCAGCTTGGATGGGTACTTGCCGGGACTGCCCTACGAGCAGTACTTC. Its protein is CASSLDGYLPGLPYEQYF.

The chain carries TRBV9 and TRBJ2-1; 15 nucleotides match TRBD2. Germline-derived CDR1 and CDR2 are SGDLS and YYNGEE. The CDR3 spans 16 residues. The junction had 5 bases not matched to a gene; V was cut back by 0 bases and J by 10 bases. The DNA of the CDR3 is TGTGCCAGCAGCGTAGCTTGGACTAGCGGGGGGGCCGAGCAGTTCTTC. This sequence encodes CASSVAWTSGGAEQFF.

This clone was recorded a few times. The V call is TRBV7-6, the J call TRBJ1-2, with no clear D. Trimming took off 3 bases at V and 2 bases at J, with 10 bases between the two ends. CDR1 SGHVS and CDR2 FNYEAQ come from the germline V gene. The length of the CDR3 is 14 residues. The CDR3 sequence is CASSFGPQNYGYTF. The CDR3 DNA sequence: TGTGCCAGCAGCTTTGGGCCCCAAAACTATGGCTACACCTTC.

The DNA of the CDR3 is TGCGCCAGCAGCGACGTCGGGATACGGACAGATACGCAGTATTTT. Translation: CASSDVGIRTDTQYF. The chain combines TRBV5-1 with TRBJ2-3; D possibly corresponds to TRBD2 (5 bases). This CDR3 region has 15 residues. V dropped 4 bases and J dropped 3 bases, with 15 bases sitting between them. Germline values: CDR1 SGHRS, CDR2 YFSETQ.

The V gene is TRBV6-5, the J gene TRBJ1-6; TRBD1 agrees at 9 bases. The CDR3 length is 16 residues. Germline CDR1 and CDR2: MNHEY and SVGAGI. V lost 0 bases, J lost 13 bases, and 10 bases stayed unmatched. CDR3 protein: CASSYSGGTGLLPLHF. Here the CDR3 DNA reads TGTGCCAGCAGTTACTCGGGCGGGACAGGGCTTCTTCCCCTCCACTTT.

The genes are TRBV12-5 and TRBJ1-5; TRBD1 aligns across 9 bases. This CDR3 has 18 residues. CDR1 is LGHNT, CDR2 FRNRAP, per germline. V shed 6 bases, J shed 1 base, and the junction held 13 bases outside the gene matches. CDR3 residues: CASGPPTYRGPSNQPQHF. Written as DNA, the CDR3 is TGTGCTAGTGGACCGCCTACTTACAGGGGGCCGAGCAATCAGCCCCAGCATTTT.

V is TRBV5-1 and J is TRBJ2-1; 7 bases fit TRBD2. Germline V gene data show CDR1 as SGHRS and CDR2 as YFSETQ. V lost 6 bases and J lost 5; bases outside the gene matches: 8. The CDR3 extends over 14 amino acids. CDR3 amino acids: CASTRLAANNEQFF. CDR3 in DNA: TGCGCCAGCACCCGTCTAGCGGCAAACAATGAGCAGTTCTTC.

This clone is a singleton in its sample. The chain recombines TRBV4-2 with TRBJ2-3; 12 nucleotides line up with TRBD2. Germline trimming cut 3 bases from V and 5 bases from J; bases unmatched to any gene: 9. Germline CDR1 reads LGHNA; CDR2 reads YNFKEQ. This CDR3 is built from 17 residues. The CDR3 spells CASSQERTSGILDTQYF. The CDR3 nucleotides read TGTGCCAGCAGCCAGGAAAGGACTAGCGGGATATTAGATACGCAGTATTTT.

This rearrangement joins TRBV7-9 to TRBJ2-3; 7 bases align to TRBD1. The CDR3 extends over 14 amino acids. The junction had 3 bases not matched to a gene; V was cut back by 1 base and J by 5 bases. Germline assignment: CDR1 SEHNR and CDR2 FQNEAQ (reference sequence). DNA for the CDR3: TGTGCCAGCAGCTTAGAGGGGGCGCAAGATACGCAGTATTTT. Amino acids: CASSLEGAQDTQYF.

This clone was recorded a few times. The chain couples TRBV4-2 to TRBJ2-7; 7 bases fit TRBD2. This CDR3 spans 15 amino acids. V was clipped by 1 base and J by 2 bases; unmatched bases: 5. Germline-derived CDR1 and CDR2 are LGHNA and YNFKEQ. CDR3 amino acids: CASSQGLADPYEQYF. The CDR3 DNA reads TGTGCCAGCAGCCAAGGGCTAGCGGACCCCTACGAGCAGTACTTC.

In this sample, this clone turned up a few times. The chain uses TRBV19 and TRBJ2-2; 8 nucleotides agree with TRBD2. With V trimmed by 8 bases and J by 5 bases, 13 bases remained unmatched. In germline, CDR1 is LNHDA, CDR2 SQIVND (reference sequence). The CDR3 runs to 16 residues. In nucleotides, the CDR3 is TGTGCCAGTGCCCACCGACTAGCGAAAGGGACCGGGGAGCTGTTTTTT. Its translation: CASAHRLAKGTGELFF.

This clone was counted between two and nine times. The chain joins TRBV30 to TRBJ1-1; TRBD1 aligns across 8 bases. V was pared by 8 bases and J by 5 bases, with 10 bases of the junction left unmatched. The CDR3 contains 13 residues. Germline CDR1 and CDR2: GTSNPN and SVGIG (reference sequence). The CDR3 nucleotides are TGTGCCGGGACAGGTAAATATGCAACTGAAGCTTTCTTT. Translated, it gives CAGTGKYATEAFF.

V is TRBV7-3 and J is TRBJ2-1; D remains ambiguous. The V end lost 2 bases, the J end lost 4 bases, and 6 bases lay between the germline ends. The length of the CDR3 is 13 residues. Germline CDR1 and CDR2: SGHTA and FQGTGA. The DNA for the CDR3 is TGTGCCAGCAGCTTAGGCAGTTACAATGAGCAGTTCTTC. Translation gives CASSLGSYNEQFF.

V usage is TRBV18 and J usage is TRBJ1-5; a weak D match, TRBD1 (6 bases). The CDR3 loop spans 14 amino acids. V was cut by 3 bases and J by 2 bases, with 8 bases left in between. CDR1 KGHSH and CDR2 LQKENI come from the germline V gene. CDR3 DNA sequence: TGTGCCAGCTCACCGGGGGCGGGCAATCAGCCCCAGCATTTT. The encoded protein is CASSPGAGNQPQHF.

The chain is built from TRBV23-1 and TRBJ1-3, with D maybe TRBD1 (5 bases). TRBV23-1 carries the ORF label, with uncertain function. The ends were cut back, 6 bases at V and 11 bases at J, with 14 bases in the middle. The CDR3 is 12 amino acids. In nucleotides, the CDR3 is TGCGCCAGCAGCGGACACGGGTGTTCCATATATTTT. Translating gives CASSGHGCSIYF.

In DNA form, the CDR3 reads TGTGCCAGCAGTCGACAGGGCACCGGGGAGCTGTTTTTT. It translates to CASSRQGTGELFF. V usage is TRBV2 and J usage is TRBJ2-2, with 7 bases identical to TRBD1. Trimming took 5 bases from V and 4 from J; bases not matched to a gene: 1. This CDR3 has 13 residues. Germline CDR1 and CDR2: SNHLY and FYNNEI.

The CDR3 DNA reads as TGTGCCAGCAGAAAGAGAGATACGCAGTATTTT. Residues: CASRKRDTQYF. The rearrangement links TRBV7-2 to TRBJ2-3; D gene uncertain. Looked up from germline, CDR1 is SGHTA and CDR2 is FQGNSA. The V and J ends lost 6 bases and 5 bases respectively, with 6 bases between them. The CDR3 contains 11 residues.

CDR3 sequence: CASRSQGIDYGYTF. For the CDR3, the DNA is TGTGCCAGCAGGTCACAGGGTATTGACTATGGCTACACCTTC. The chain combines TRBV7-2 with TRBJ1-2; TRBD1 is a possible D gene (6 bases). This CDR3 is 14 amino acids long. CDR1 SGHTA and CDR2 FQGNSA come from the germline V gene. V lost 6 bases, J lost 3 bases, and 14 bases lay in between.

This chain joins TRBV25-1 and TRBJ1-3; TRBD1 is a possible D gene (6 bases). Trimming stripped 8 bases from V and 2 bases from J, with 25 bases between. The CDR3 extends over 18 amino acids. The germline gives CDR1 MGHDK, CDR2 SYGVNS. The CDR3 protein is CASAESLDRKDPGNTIYF. The CDR3 region has the DNA TGTGCCAGCGCTGAATCCCTCGACAGGAAAGATCCTGGAAACACCATATATTTT.

This chain connects TRBV30 to TRBJ2-1; D possibly corresponds to TRBD2 (6 bases). CDR3 length: 17 residues. Trimming removed 3 bases from V and 2 bases from J, with 20 bases in between. CDR1 is GTSNPN, CDR2 SVGIG, per germline (reference sequence). In DNA, the CDR3 is TGTGCCTGGAGGGCCGGACTTATCGGGACTGCCTACAATGAGCAGTTCTTC. Translating it yields CAWRAGLIGTAYNEQFF.

The chain has TRBV28 and TRBJ2-7; D is possibly TRBD1 (6 bases). This CDR3 region has 18 residues. Germline lookup yields CDR1 MDHEN and CDR2 SYDVKM. V was shortened by 2 bases and J by 0 bases, with 20 bases between the two germline ends. CDR3 residues: CASSLGIQGRSSSYEQYF. In nucleotides, the CDR3 is TGTGCCAGCAGTTTAGGGATACAGGGTCGCAGTAGCTCCTACGAGCAGTACTTC.